The 32 T cell receptor beta chains below come from one sample, sequenced in a study of OX40 agonist ivuxolimab in advanced cancers. Here immunoSEQ multiplex PCR was the method, and the copy in TCRdb shows in-frame clones only, minus some. Of fewer than 45,000 clones listed, 65% to 85% are singletons. Source: CD4+ or CD8+ T cells sorted from blood, taken in a trial of the OX40 agonist ivuxolimab. These receptors all stem from an adult with an advanced solid tumor such as melanoma, head and neck, liver or kidney cancer.

J is TRBJ1-5 and V is TRBV2; D not resolved. CDR3 length: 17 residues. In germline, CDR1 is SNHLY, CDR2 FYNNEI. The V gene lost 0 bases and the J gene lost 2 bases, with 14 bases spanning the gap. CDR3 nucleotides: TGTGCCAGCAGTGAAGCAATAGTTAGGACGGGCAATCAGCCCCAGCATTTT. This encodes CASSEAIVRTGNQPQHF. The full variable domain, rest sourced from reference TRBV2 and TRBJ1-5, is EPEVTQTPSHQVTQMGQEVILRCVPISNHLYFYWYRQILGQKVEFLVSFYNNEISEKSEIFDDQFSVERPDGSNFTLKIRSTKLEDSAMYFCASSEAIVRTGNQPQHFGDGTRLSIL.

The chain uses TRBV11-1 and TRBJ1-3; D unresolved. Trimming stripped 5 bases from V and 0 bases from J, with 11 bases between. Germline V CDR1 and CDR2: SGHAT, FQDESV (reference sequence). This CDR3 comprises 15 residues. The CDR3 sequence is CASSPQGFSGNTIYF. The DNA of the CDR3 is TGTGCCAGCAGCCCTCAAGGCTTCTCTGGAAACACCATATATTTT.

The genes are TRBV13 and TRBJ1-2, with D maybe TRBD1 (5 bases). Germline values: CDR1 PRHDT, CDR2 FYEKMQ (reference sequence). V lost 5 bases to trimming and J lost 0 bases, with 13 bases between them. This CDR3 has 15 residues. The CDR3 DNA is TGTGCCAGCAGCAGGGGAGCGAAGGCTAACTATGGCTACACCTTC. The encoded protein is CASSRGAKANYGYTF.

This rearrangement joins TRBV19 to TRBJ2-7; D is perhaps TRBD1 (6 bases). Germline lookup yields CDR1 LNHDA and CDR2 SQIVND (reference sequence). The length of the CDR3 is 15 residues. Trimming removed 3 bases at V and 0 bases at J, with 12 bases between. The CDR3 nucleotides are TGTGCCAGTAGTATTGCAACAGGGATCTCCTACGAGCAGTACTTC. Its protein is CASSIATGISYEQYF.

The rearrangement uses TRBV5-8 and TRBJ2-3, with D perhaps assigned TRBD1 or TRBD2 (5 bases each). Trimming stripped 3 bases from V and 3 bases from J, with 14 bases between. The V gene's germline CDR1 is SGHTS and CDR2 YDEGEE. The CDR3 runs 15 residues. The DNA for the CDR3 is TGTGCCAGCAGCTGGGGGTCAGGGAGAACAGATACGCAGTATTTT. This encodes CASSWGSGRTDTQYF.

The chain combines TRBV20-1 with TRBJ2-3; D remains ambiguous. The CDR3 contains 11 residues. The germline V and J ends were trimmed by 2 bases and 9 bases, with 9 bases remaining between them. Germline CDR1 DFQATT, CDR2 SNEGSKA (reference sequence). CDR3 protein: CSARWLDTQYF. DNA for the CDR3: TGCAGTGCTAGATGGCTTGACACGCAGTATTTT.

The chain recombines TRBV7-2 with TRBJ2-3, with D hard to call. Germline CDR1 and CDR2: SGHTA and FQGNSA. The CDR3 totals 13 residues. V lost 5 bases to trimming and J lost 2 bases, with 8 bases between them. The CDR3 protein is CASSAQYTDTQYF. In nucleotides, the CDR3 is TGTGCCAGCAGCGCACAGTACACAGATACGCAGTATTTT.

The V gene is TRBV5-1, the J gene TRBJ1-1; weak D call: TRBD1 (6 bases). Trimming removed 0 bases at V and 6 bases at J, with 12 bases between. Germline loops: CDR1 SGHRS, CDR2 YFSETQ. This CDR3 contains 14 residues. CDR3 protein: CASSLAGGGPEAFF. In nucleotides, the CDR3 is TGCGCCAGCAGCTTGGCGGGTGGGGGGCCTGAAGCTTTCTTT. The whole variable domain, filled in from reference TRBV5-1 and TRBJ1-1, reads KAGVTQTPRYLIKTRGQQVTLSCSPISGHRSVSWYQQTPGQGLQFLFEYFSETQRNKGNFPGRFSGRQFSNSRSEMNVSTLELGDSALYLCASSLAGGGPEAFFGQGTRLTVV.

The rearrangement links TRBV15 to TRBJ2-1; 11 bases align to TRBD1. Germline CDR1 reads LNHNV; CDR2 reads YYDKDF (reference sequence). The junction had 3 bases not matched to a gene; V was cut back by 1 base and J by 7 bases. The CDR3 runs 15 residues. CDR3 DNA sequence: TGTGCCACCAGCAGAGGGGACAGGGGGACGAATGAGCAGTTCTTC. Protein sequence: CATSRGDRGTNEQFF.

The chain recombines TRBV28 with TRBJ2-6; D could derive from TRBD1 or TRBD2 (5 bases each). This CDR3 is built from 20 residues. Trimming took 8 bases from V and 1 from J, leaving 27 bases between them. Germline lookup yields CDR1 MDHEN and CDR2 SYDVKM. The CDR3 region has the DNA TGTGCCAGCGATCACCGGGGCAGGAGTTTGGTTGGATCTGGGGCCAACGTCCTGACTTTC. Translated: CASDHRGRSLVGSGANVLTF.

Turning to this clone: The same CDR3 is also encoded by other DNA sequences in this sample. This chain joins TRBV29-1 and TRBJ2-1; 10 nucleotides agree with TRBD2. The ends lost 7 bases at V and 13 bases at J; junction bases unmatched: 13. Per the germline V gene, CDR1 is SQVTM and CDR2 is ANQGSEA. This CDR3 contains 13 residues. CDR3 bases: TGCAGCGCCGCAAGGGCCCTAGCGGGAGACCAGTTCTTC. Protein product: CSAARALAGDQFF.

The chain uses TRBV23-1 and TRBJ2-7; 12 nucleotides match TRBD2. TRBV23-1 is recorded as an ORF, its role being uncertain. The junction had 9 bases not matched to a gene; V was cut back by 5 bases and J by 4 bases. The CDR3 has 16 amino acids. The CDR3 protein is CASSYRTSGNGYEQYF. The CDR3 region has the DNA TGCGCCAGCAGTTACCGGACTAGCGGGAATGGTTACGAGCAGTACTTC.

The chain has TRBV19 and TRBJ1-4; D gene uncertain. The CDR3 is 16 amino acids. Germline CDR1 and CDR2: LNHDA and SQIVND (reference sequence). V lost 7 bases to trimming and J lost 0 bases, with 15 bases between them. The CDR3 DNA reads TGTGCCAGTACCTTACTGGGCGGGGCAACTAATGAAAAACTGTTTTTT. Its translation is CASTLLGGATNEKLFF.

This clone has just a few counts. The chain links TRBV7-2 to TRBJ2-5; D not certain. The CDR3 totals 16 residues. V was cut by 3 bases and J by 0 bases, with 14 bases left in between. CDR1 SGHTA and CDR2 FQGNSA come from the germline V gene. CDR3 residues: CASSFSVVGHQETQYF. Written as DNA, the CDR3 is TGTGCCAGCAGCTTCTCCGTGGTAGGGCACCAAGAGACCCAGTACTTC.

V usage is TRBV5-1 and J usage is TRBJ2-5, with D perhaps TRBD1 (6 bases). This CDR3 comprises 15 residues. Germline-derived CDR1 and CDR2 are SGHRS and YFSETQ. Between the trimmed V and J ends, which lost 0 bases and 2 bases, there was a span of 11 bases. The CDR3 DNA reads TGCGCCAGCAGCTTGGCCGCAGGGGTTCAAGAGACCCAGTACTTC. This codes for CASSLAAGVQETQYF.

For this clone: This same CDR3 is encoded by further DNA sequences in the sample. J is TRBJ2-7 and V is TRBV19; 9 nucleotides agree with TRBD1. Germline CDR1 LNHDA, CDR2 SQIVND (reference sequence). The V gene end was trimmed by 6 bases and the J gene end by 4 bases; junction bases not matched to a gene: 7. The CDR3 totals 14 residues. The CDR3 DNA reads TGTGCCAGTAGCCCACCGGGACAGGGTTACGAGCAGTACTTC. The encoded protein is CASSPPGQGYEQYF.

The chain joins TRBV5-1 to TRBJ1-3; possible D gene TRBD1, 5 bases. From germline, CDR1 is SGHRS and CDR2 YFSETQ. V lost 4 bases and J 4 bases, leaving 9 bases between the germline ends. The CDR3 length is 13 residues. The CDR3 DNA follows: TGCGCCAGCAGCGGGGGAACCGGAAACACCATATATTTT. Encoded protein: CASSGGTGNTIYF.

This chain uses TRBV9 with TRBJ2-7; the match to TRBD2 covers 8 bases. This CDR3 contains 15 residues. V gave up 4 bases and J gave up 5 bases; unmatched junction bases: 11. Germline CDR1 SGDLS, CDR2 YYNGEE. CDR3 nucleotides: TGTGCCAGCAGCCAAAGGGGGACTAGTATCCACGAGCAGTACTTC. Translation: CASSQRGTSIHEQYF. Full variable domain (missing parts from reference TRBV9 and TRBJ2-7): DSGVTQTPKHLITATGQRVTLRCSPRSGDLSVYWYQQSLDQGLQFLIQYYNGEERAKGNILERFSAQQFPDLHSELNLSSLELGDSALYFCASSQRGTSIHEQYFGPGTRLTVT.

The rearrangement links TRBV5-1 to TRBJ1-5; D unresolved. V dropped 0 bases and J dropped 3 bases, with 7 bases sitting between them. The CDR3 totals 14 residues. CDR1 is SGHRS and CDR2 is YFSETQ in the germline V gene. This CDR3 reads CASSLDGINQPQHF. CDR3 coding DNA: TGCGCCAGCAGCTTGGATGGAATCAATCAGCCCCAGCATTTT. The whole variable domain, filled in from reference TRBV5-1 and TRBJ1-5, reads KAGVTQTPRYLIKTRGQQVTLSCSPISGHRSVSWYQQTPGQGLQFLFEYFSETQRNKGNFPGRFSGRQFSNSRSEMNVSTLELGDSALYLCASSLDGINQPQHFGDGTRLSIL.

The genes are TRBV6-1 and TRBJ2-1, with TRBD2 matching 10 bases. Trimming at V came to 8 bases and at J to 6 bases, leaving 10 bases not matched to a gene. CDR3 length: 15 residues. Germline V gives CDR1 MNHNS, CDR2 SASEGT. CDR3 bases: TGTGCCAGCGAAAAGATAGCGGGGGGAAGCAATGAGCAGTTCTTC. It encodes CASEKIAGGSNEQFF.

This clone has a handful of counts. This chain links TRBV19 with TRBJ1-4; D is perhaps TRBD1 (5 bases). This CDR3 comprises 14 residues. Germline loops: CDR1 LNHDA, CDR2 SQIVND (reference sequence). V lost 1 base to trimming and J lost 8 bases, with 11 bases between them. CDR3 coding DNA: TGTGCCAGTAGTATAGGGGGCGCCAGCGAAAAACTGTTTTTT. Translated: CASSIGGASEKLFF.

V gene TRBV27 combines with J gene TRBJ2-3, with a tentative D call TRBD2 (7 bases). The CDR3 runs to 14 residues. Germline V gene lookup returns CDR1 MNHEY and CDR2 SMNVEV (reference sequence). The V gene lost 10 bases and the J gene lost 3 bases, with 17 bases spanning the gap. The CDR3 nucleotides read TGTGCCATTAGGGGGGGATCTTCAACAGATACGCAGTATTTT. This codes for CAIRGGSSTDTQYF.

This clone was found once. This CDR3 is also generated by other DNA sequences in the sample. The chain recombines TRBV7-2 with TRBJ2-1, with D uncertain. This CDR3 has 11 residues. V gave up 5 bases and J gave up 9 bases, with 8 bases separating them. Germline V CDR1 and CDR2: SGHTA, FQGNSA. CDR3 amino acids: CASSLSSEQFF. In DNA form, the CDR3 reads TGTGCCAGCAGCCTCTCATCTGAGCAGTTCTTC.

V usage is TRBV25-1 and J usage is TRBJ1-1; possible D gene TRBD1, 5 bases. Germline CDR1 is MGHDK and CDR2 is SYGVNS. V was pared by 8 bases and J by 1 base, with 11 bases between. This CDR3 spans 13 amino acids. The CDR3 bases are TGTGCCAGCCACCGACAGACGAACACTGAAGCTTTCTTT. Its translation: CASHRQTNTEAFF.

J is TRBJ2-1 and V is TRBV5-6; 7 bases fit TRBD1. CDR3 length equals 15 residues. The germline V gene encodes CDR1 SGHDT and CDR2 YYEEEE. Trimming cost V 3 bases and J 3 bases; bases outside gene matches: 6. CDR3 DNA: TGTGCCAGCAGCTCGGACAGGAGAGACTACAATGAGCAGTTCTTC. Translating gives CASSSDRRDYNEQFF. Complete variable domain (other parts from reference TRBV5-6 and TRBJ2-1): DAGVTQSPTHLIKTRGQQVTLRCSPKSGHDTVSWYQQALGQGPQFIFQYYEEEERQRGNFPDRFSGHQFPNYSSELNVNALLLGDSALYLCASSSDRRDYNEQFFGPGTRLTVL.

The genes are TRBV5-5 and TRBJ1-1, with D unclear. Germline-derived CDR1 and CDR2 are SGHKS and YYEKEE (reference sequence). CDR3 size: 14 residues. V was cut by 3 bases and J by 2 bases, with 11 bases left in between. This CDR3 reads CASSWTTSNTEAFF. The DNA of the CDR3 is TGTGCCAGCAGCTGGACCACATCAAACACTGAAGCTTTCTTT.

The CDR3 is CASKGVETQYF. Here the CDR3 DNA reads TGTGCCAGCAAGGGGGTTGAGACCCAGTACTTC. The V gene is TRBV9, the J gene TRBJ2-5, with D possibly TRBD1 on 6 matching bases. Germline V lookup: CDR1 SGDLS, CDR2 YYNGEE. The CDR3 has 11 amino acids. The V gene lost 6 bases and the J gene lost 5 bases, with 8 bases spanning the gap.

The sample holds one count of this clone. The chain recombines TRBV5-1 with TRBJ2-3; no firm D call. The V end lost 0 bases, the J end lost 2 bases, and 4 bases lay between the germline ends. The CDR3 loop spans 13 amino acids. Germline assignment: CDR1 SGHRS and CDR2 YFSETQ. The DNA for the CDR3 is TGCGCCAGCAGCTTGGATAACACAGATACGCAGTATTTT. Amino acid sequence: CASSLDNTDTQYF.

The CDR3 spells CASSLRLAGKGEQYF. CDR3 nucleotides: TGTGCCAGCAGTTTACGACTAGCGGGGAAGGGAGAGCAGTACTTC. This sequence joins TRBV27 and TRBJ2-7; 11 bases are a match to TRBD2. The CDR3 has 15 residues. Germline CDR1 reads MNHEY; CDR2 reads SMNVEV (reference sequence). V lost 2 bases, J lost 7 bases, and 7 bases stayed unmatched.

Written as DNA, the CDR3 is TGTGCCAGCAGCTTAGACCCGGGACAGGGTTACAATGAGCAGTTCTTC. The encoded protein is CASSLDPGQGYNEQFF. V and J are TRBV11-2 and TRBJ2-1; TRBD1 agrees at 9 bases. Trimming at V came to 0 bases and at J to 4 bases, leaving 4 bases not matched to a gene. This CDR3 contains 16 residues. The germline CDR1 and CDR2 sequences are SGHAT and FQNNGV.

V usage is TRBV7-2 and J usage is TRBJ1-4, with a possible D match to TRBD1 (5 bases). This CDR3 contains 15 residues. The V gene's germline CDR1 is SGHTA and CDR2 FQGNSA. V gave up 4 bases and J gave up 8 bases, with 17 bases separating them. The chain's CDR3 is CASSSSGIFGEKLFF. In DNA form, the CDR3 reads TGTGCCAGCAGCTCTTCAGGGATTTTTGGCGAAAAACTGTTTTTT. Filled out from reference TRBV7-2 and TRBJ1-4, the complete variable domain reads GAGVSQSPSNKVTEKGKDVELRCDPISGHTALYWYRQSLGQGLEFLIYFQGNSAPDKSGLPSDRFSAERTGGSVSTLTIQRTQQEDSAVYLCASSSSGIFGEKLFFGSGTQLSVL.

The chain recombines TRBV28 with TRBJ2-5, with TRBD2 matching over 8 bases. Germline-derived CDR1 and CDR2 are MDHEN and SYDVKM. Trimming removed 2 bases from V and 0 bases from J; junction bases left unmatched: 8. The CDR3 covers 17 residues. CDR3 sequence: CASSLRTSSPYQETQYF. The CDR3, as DNA: TGTGCCAGCAGTTTACGGACTAGCAGCCCGTACCAAGAGACCCAGTACTTC. Variable domain in full (rest from reference TRBV28 and TRBJ2-5): DVKVTQSSRYLVKRTGEKVFLECVQDMDHENMFWYRQDPGLGLRLIYFSYDVKMKEKGDIPEGYSVSREKKERFSLILESASTNQTSMYLCASSLRTSSPYQETQYFGPGTRLLVL.